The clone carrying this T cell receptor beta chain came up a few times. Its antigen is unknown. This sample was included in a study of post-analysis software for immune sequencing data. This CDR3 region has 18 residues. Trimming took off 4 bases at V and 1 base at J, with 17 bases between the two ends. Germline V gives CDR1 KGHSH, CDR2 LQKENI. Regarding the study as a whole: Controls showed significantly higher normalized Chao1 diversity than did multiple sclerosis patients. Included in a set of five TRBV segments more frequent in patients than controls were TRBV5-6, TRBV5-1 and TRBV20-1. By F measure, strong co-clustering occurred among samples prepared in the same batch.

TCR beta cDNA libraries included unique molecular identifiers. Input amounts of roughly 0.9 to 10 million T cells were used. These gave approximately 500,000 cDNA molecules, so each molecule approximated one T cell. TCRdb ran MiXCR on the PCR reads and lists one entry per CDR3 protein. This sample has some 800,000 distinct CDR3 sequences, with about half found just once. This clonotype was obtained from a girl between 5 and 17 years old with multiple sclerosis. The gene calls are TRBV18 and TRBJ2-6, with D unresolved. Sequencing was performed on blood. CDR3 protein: CASSQASPRASGANVLTF. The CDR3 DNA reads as TGTGCCAGCTCACAGGCGTCCCCCCGGGCGTCTGGGGCCAACGTCCTGACTTTC.